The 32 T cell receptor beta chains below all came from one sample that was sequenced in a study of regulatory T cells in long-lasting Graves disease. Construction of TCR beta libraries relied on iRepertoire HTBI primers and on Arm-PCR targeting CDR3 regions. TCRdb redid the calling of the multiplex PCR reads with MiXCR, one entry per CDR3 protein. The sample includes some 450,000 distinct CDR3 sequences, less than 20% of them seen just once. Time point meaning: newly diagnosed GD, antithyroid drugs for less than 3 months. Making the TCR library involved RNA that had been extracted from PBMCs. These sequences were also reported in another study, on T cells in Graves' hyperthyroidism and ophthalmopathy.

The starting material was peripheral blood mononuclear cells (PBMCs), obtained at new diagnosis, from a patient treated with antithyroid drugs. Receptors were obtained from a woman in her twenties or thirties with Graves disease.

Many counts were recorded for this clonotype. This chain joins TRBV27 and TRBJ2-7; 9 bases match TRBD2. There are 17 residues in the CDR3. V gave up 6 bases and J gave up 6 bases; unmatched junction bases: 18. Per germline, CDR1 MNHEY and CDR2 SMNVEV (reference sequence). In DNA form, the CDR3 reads TGTGCCAGCAGCCCCTGGGGGCGGGAGGGCCTTGGGAGCGAGCAGTACTTC. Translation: CASSPWGREGLGSEQYF.

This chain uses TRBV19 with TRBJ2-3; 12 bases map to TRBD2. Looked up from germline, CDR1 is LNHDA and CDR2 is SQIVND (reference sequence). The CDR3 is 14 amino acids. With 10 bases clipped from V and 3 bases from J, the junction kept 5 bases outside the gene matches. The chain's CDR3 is CATTSGRKTDTQYF. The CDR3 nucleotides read TGTGCCACGACTAGCGGGAGAAAGACAGATACGCAGTATTTT. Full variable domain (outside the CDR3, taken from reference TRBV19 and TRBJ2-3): DGGITQSPKYLFRKEGQNVTLSCEQNLNHDAMYWYRQDPGQGLRLIYYSQIVNDFQKGDIAEGYSVSREKKESFPLTVTSAQKNPTAFYLCATTSGRKTDTQYFGPGTRLTVL.

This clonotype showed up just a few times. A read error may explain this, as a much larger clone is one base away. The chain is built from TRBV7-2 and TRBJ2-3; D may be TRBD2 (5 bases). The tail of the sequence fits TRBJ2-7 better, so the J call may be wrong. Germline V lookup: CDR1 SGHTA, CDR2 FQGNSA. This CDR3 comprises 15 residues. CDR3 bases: TGTGCCAGCAGCCCGTCGGCCAGCGGTGGGGTTGAGCAGTACTTC. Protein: CASSPSASGGVEQYF.

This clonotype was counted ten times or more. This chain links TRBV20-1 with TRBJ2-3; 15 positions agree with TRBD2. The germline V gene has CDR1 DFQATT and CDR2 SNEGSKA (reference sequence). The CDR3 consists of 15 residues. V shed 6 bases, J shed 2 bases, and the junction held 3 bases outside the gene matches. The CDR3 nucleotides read TGCAGTGCCAGGACTAGCGGGGGGGTCACAGATACGCAGTATTTT. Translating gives CSARTSGGVTDTQYF.

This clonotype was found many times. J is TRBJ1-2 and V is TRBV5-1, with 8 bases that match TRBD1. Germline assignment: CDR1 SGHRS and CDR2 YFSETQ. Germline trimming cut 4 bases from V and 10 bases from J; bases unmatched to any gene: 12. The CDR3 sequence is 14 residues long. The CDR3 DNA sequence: TGCGCCAGCAGCATCCAGGACAGGGAGGACGTCTACACCTTC. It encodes CASSIQDREDVYTF.

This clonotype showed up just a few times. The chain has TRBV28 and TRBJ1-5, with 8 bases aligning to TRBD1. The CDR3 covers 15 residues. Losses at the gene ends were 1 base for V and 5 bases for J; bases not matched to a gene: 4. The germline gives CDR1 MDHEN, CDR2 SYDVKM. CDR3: CASSLLDRVDQPQHF. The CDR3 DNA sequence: TGTGCCAGCAGTTTATTGGACAGGGTGGATCAGCCCCAGCATTTT.

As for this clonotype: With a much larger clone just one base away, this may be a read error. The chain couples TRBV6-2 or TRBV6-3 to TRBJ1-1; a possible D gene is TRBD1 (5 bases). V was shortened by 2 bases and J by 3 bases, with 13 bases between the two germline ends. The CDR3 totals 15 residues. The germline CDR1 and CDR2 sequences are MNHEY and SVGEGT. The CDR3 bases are TGTGCCAGCAGTTACCGGACAAGGAGACACACTGAAGCTTTCTTT. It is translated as CASSYRTRRHTEAFF.

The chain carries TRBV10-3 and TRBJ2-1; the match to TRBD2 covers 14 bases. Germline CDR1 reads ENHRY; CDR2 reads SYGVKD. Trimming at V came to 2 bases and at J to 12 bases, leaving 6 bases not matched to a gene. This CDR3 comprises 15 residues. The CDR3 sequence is CAISEPNGLAGGQFF. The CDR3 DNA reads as TGTGCCATCAGTGAGCCCAACGGACTAGCGGGAGGGCAGTTCTTC.

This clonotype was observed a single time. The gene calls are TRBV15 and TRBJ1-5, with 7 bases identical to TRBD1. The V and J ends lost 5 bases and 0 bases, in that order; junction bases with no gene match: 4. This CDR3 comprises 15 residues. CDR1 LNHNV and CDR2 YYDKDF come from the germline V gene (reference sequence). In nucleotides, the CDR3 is TGTGCCACCAGCCGGGACAGACATAGCAATCAGCCCCAGCATTTT. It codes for CATSRDRHSNQPQHF. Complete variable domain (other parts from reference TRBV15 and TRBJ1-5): DAMVIQNPRYQVTQFGKPVTLSCSQTLNHNVMYWYQQKSSQAPKLLFHYYDKDFNNEADTPDNFQSRRPNTSFCFLDIRSPGLGDTAMYLCATSRDRHSNQPQHFGDGTRLSIL.

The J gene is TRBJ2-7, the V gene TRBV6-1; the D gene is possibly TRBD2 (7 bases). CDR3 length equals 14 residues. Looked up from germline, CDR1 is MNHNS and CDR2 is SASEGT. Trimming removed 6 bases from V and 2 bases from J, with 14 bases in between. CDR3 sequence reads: CASRWGGGPYEQYF. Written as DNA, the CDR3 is TGTGCCAGCAGGTGGGGGGGGGGCCCCTACGAGCAGTACTTC.

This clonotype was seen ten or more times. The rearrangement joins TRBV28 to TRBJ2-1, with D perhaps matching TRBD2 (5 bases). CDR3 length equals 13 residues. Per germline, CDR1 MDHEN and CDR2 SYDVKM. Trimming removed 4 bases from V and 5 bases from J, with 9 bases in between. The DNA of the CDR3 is TGTGCCAGCAGTTGGGGAGCAAACAATGAGCAGTTCTTC. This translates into CASSWGANNEQFF.

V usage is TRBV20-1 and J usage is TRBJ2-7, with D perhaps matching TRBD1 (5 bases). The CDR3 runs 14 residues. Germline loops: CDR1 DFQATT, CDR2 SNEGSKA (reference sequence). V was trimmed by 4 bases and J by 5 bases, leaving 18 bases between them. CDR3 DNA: TGCAGTGCTAAAGAAACGACAGTATTCCACGAGCAGTACTTC. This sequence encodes CSAKETTVFHEQYF.

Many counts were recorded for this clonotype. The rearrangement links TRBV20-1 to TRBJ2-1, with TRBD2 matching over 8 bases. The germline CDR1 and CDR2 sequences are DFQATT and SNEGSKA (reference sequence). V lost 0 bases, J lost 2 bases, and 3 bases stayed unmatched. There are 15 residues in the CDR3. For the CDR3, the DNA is TGCAGTGCTAGAGATGAACTAGCGGCCTACAATGAGCAGTTCTTC. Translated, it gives CSARDELAAYNEQFF.

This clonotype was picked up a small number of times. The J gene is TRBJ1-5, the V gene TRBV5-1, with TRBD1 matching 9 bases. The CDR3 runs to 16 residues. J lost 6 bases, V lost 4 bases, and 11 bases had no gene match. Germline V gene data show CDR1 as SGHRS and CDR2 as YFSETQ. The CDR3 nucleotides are TGCGCCAGCAGCAAAGGCCCAGACAGGGGGGGTCAGCCCCAGCATTTT. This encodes CASSKGPDRGGQPQHF.

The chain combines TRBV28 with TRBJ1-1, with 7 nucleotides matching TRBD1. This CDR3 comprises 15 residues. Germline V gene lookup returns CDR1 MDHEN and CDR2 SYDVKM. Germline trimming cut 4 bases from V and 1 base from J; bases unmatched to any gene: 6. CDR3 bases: TGTGCCAGCAGTTCCCACAGGGGAAAGAACACTGAAGCTTTCTTT. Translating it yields CASSSHRGKNTEAFF. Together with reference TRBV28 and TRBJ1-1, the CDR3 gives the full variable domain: DVKVTQSSRYLVKRTGEKVFLECVQDMDHENMFWYRQDPGLGLRLIYFSYDVKMKEKGDIPEGYSVSREKKERFSLILESASTNQTSMYLCASSSHRGKNTEAFFGQGTRLTVV.

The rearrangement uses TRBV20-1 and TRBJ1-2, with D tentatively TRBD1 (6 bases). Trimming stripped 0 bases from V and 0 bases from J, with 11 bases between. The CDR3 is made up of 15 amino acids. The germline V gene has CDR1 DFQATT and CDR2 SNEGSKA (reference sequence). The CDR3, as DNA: TGCAGTGCTAGAGATCTGAAGGGGGCTAACTATGGCTACACCTTC. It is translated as CSARDLKGANYGYTF.

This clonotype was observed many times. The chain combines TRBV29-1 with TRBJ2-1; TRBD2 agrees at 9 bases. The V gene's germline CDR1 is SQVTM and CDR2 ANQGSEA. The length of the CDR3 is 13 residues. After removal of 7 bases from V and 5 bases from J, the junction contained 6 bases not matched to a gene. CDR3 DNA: TGCAGCGCCGGACTAGCGAGAAACAATGAGCAGTTCTTC. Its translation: CSAGLARNNEQFF.

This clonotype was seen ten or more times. This CDR3 reads CASSSQPGFTDTQYF. The CDR3 region has the DNA TGTGCCAGCAGCTCCCAACCTGGTTTCACAGATACGCAGTATTTT. This chain joins TRBV7-6 and TRBJ2-3; D is ambiguous. Germline V lookup: CDR1 SGHVS, CDR2 FNYEAQ. Trimming cost V 4 bases and J 2 bases, with 13 bases left between them. The CDR3 runs 15 residues. Full variable domain (missing parts from reference TRBV7-6 and TRBJ2-3): GAGVSQSPRYKVTKRGQDVALRCDPISGHVSLYWYRQALGQGPEFLTYFNYEAQQDKSGLPNDRFSAERPEGSISTLTIQRTEQRDSAMYRCASSSQPGFTDTQYFGPGTRLTVL.

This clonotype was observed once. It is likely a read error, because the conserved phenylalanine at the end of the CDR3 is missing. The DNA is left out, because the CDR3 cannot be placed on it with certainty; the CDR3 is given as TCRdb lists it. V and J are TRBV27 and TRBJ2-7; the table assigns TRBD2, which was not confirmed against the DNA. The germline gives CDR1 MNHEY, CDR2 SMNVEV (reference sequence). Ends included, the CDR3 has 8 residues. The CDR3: CASSSLAG.

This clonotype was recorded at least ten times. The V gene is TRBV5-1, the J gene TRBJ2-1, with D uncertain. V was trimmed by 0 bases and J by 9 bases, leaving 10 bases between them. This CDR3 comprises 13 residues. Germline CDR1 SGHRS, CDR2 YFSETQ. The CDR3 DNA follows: TGCGCCAGCAGCTTGGACACCTCGGGTGAGCAGTTCTTC. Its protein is CASSLDTSGEQFF.

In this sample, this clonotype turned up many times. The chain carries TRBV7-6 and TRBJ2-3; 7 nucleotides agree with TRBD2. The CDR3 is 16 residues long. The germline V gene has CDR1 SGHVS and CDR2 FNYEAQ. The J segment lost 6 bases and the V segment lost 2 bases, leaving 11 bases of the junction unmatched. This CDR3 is CASSLMSGRGSDTQYF. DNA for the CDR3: TGTGCCAGCAGCTTAATGTCCGGACGCGGGAGTGATACGCAGTATTTT.

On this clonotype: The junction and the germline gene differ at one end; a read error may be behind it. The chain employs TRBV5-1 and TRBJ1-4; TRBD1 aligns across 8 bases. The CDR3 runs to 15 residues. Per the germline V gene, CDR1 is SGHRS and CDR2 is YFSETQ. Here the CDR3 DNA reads TGCGCCAGCAGCTTGGAGGGACAGGATGGTGAAAAACTGTTTTTC. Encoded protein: CASSLEGQDGEKLFF.

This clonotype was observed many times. This CDR3 reads CASRPSSYNEQFF. The CDR3 region has the DNA TGTGCCAGCAGGCCTAGCTCCTACAATGAGCAGTTCTTC. The chain joins TRBV28 to TRBJ2-1; D uncertain. Germline CDR1 is MDHEN and CDR2 is SYDVKM. V lost 6 bases and J 0 bases, leaving 6 bases between the germline ends. The CDR3 length is 13 residues. The whole variable domain, filled in from reference TRBV28 and TRBJ2-1, reads DVKVTQSSRYLVKRTGEKVFLECVQDMDHENMFWYRQDPGLGLRLIYFSYDVKMKEKGDIPEGYSVSREKKERFSLILESASTNQTSMYLCASRPSSYNEQFFGPGTRLTVL.

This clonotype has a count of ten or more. DNA for the CDR3: TGTGCCAGCAGCCAAGTTTGGGGCGGGAGGAGCTCCTACGAGCAGTACTTC. Residues: CASSQVWGGRSSYEQYF. The chain joins TRBV3-1 to TRBJ2-7, with 8 positions matching TRBD2. V gave up 1 base and J gave up 0 bases; unmatched junction bases: 8. This CDR3 is 17 amino acids long. CDR1 LGHDT and CDR2 YNNKEL come from the germline V gene (reference sequence).

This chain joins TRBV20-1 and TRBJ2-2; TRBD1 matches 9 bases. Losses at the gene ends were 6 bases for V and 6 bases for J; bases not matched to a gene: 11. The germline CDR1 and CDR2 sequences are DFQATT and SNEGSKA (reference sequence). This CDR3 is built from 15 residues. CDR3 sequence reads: CSASYRGLGAGELFF. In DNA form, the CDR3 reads TGCAGTGCCAGTTACAGGGGGCTGGGCGCCGGGGAGCTGTTTTTT.

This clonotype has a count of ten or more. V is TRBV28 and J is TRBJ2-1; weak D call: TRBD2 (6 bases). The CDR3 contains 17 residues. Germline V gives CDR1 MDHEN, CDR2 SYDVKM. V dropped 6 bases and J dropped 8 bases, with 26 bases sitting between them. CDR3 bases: TGTGCCAGCAGACCGAGGAGGGCTCCCCTACAAGAGGATGAGCAGTTCTTC. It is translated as CASRPRRAPLQEDEQFF.

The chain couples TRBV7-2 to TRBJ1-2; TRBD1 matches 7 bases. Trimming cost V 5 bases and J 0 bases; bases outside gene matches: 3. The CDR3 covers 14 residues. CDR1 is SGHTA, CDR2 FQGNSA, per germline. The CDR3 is CASSHDRANYGYTF. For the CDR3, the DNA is TGTGCCAGCAGCCATGACAGGGCTAACTATGGCTACACCTTC.

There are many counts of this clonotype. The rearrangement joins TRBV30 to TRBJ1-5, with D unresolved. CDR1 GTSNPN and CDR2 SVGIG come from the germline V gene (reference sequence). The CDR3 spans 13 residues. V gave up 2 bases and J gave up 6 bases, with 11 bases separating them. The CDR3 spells CAWSRKGAQPQHF. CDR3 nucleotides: TGTGCCTGGAGTAGGAAGGGTGCTCAGCCCCAGCATTTT.

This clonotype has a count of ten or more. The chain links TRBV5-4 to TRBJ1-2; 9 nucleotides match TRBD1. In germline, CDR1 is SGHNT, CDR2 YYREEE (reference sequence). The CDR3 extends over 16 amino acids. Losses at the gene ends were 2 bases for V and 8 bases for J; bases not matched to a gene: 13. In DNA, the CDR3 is TGTGCCAGCAGCTTACGGGGACAGGGAGGATCCTACGGCTACACCTTC. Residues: CASSLRGQGGSYGYTF.

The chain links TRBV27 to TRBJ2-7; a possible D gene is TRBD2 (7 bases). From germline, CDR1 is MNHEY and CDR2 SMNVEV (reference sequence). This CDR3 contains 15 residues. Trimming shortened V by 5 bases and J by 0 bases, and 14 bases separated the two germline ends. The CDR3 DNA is TGTGCCAGCAGTGGAAGGGGGGGAGCCTCCTACGAGCAGTACTTC. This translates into CASSGRGGASYEQYF.

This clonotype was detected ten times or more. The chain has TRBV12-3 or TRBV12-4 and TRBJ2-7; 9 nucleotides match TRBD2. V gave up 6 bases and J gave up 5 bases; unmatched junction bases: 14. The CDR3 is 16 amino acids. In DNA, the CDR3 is TGTGCCAGCAGCCGCCGGACTAGCGCAGTCCAAGACGAGCAGTACTTC. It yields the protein CASSRRTSAVQDEQYF.

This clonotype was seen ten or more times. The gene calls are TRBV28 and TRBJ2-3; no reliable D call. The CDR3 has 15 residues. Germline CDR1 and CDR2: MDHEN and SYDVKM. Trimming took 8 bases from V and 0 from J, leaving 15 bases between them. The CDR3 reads CASGSRTISTDTQYF. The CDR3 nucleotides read TGTGCCAGCGGATCGAGAACCATAAGCACAGATACGCAGTATTTT.